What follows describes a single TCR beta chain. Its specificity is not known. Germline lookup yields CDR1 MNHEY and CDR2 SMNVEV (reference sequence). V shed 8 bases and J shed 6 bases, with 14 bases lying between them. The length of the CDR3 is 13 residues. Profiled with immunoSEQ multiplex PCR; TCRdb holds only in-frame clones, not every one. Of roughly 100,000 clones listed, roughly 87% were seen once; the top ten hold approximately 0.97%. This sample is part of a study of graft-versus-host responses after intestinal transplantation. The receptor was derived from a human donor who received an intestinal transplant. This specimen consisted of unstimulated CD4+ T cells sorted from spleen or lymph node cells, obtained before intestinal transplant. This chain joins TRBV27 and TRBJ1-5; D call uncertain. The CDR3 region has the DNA TGTGCCAGCGCCGACGTGATGGGTCAGCCCCAGCATTTT. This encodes CASADVMGQPQHF.